Listed below are T cell receptor beta chains from one sample, sequenced in a study of regulatory T cells in long-lasting Graves disease. TCRdb independently ran MiXCR on the multiplex PCR reads; one entry per CDR3 protein. The sample shows roughly 610,000 distinct CDR3 sequences, roughly 15% of them seen only once. These sequences were also reported in another study, on T cells in Graves' hyperthyroidism and ophthalmopathy.

The input for sequencing was peripheral blood mononuclear cells (PBMCs), taken at new diagnosis, from a patient treated with antithyroid drugs. The receptor set was obtained from a woman between 25 and 40 years old with Graves disease. Both conserved end residues are part of each CDR3. D genes are given only for firm matches. The size of a clone is reported for some rows only, either as once, few or many, or as a class for expanded clones.

j_gene | len | abundance | d_gene | v_gene | CDR3aa | CDR3nt
TRBJ2-7 | 15 | once | TRBD1 | TRBV30 | CAWSGDRHLENEQYF | TGTGCCTGGAGTGGGGACAGGCACCTTGAAAACGAGCAGTACTTC
TRBJ2-3 | 18 | few | TRBD2 | TRBV10-3 | CAISDPLQSGRGEDTQYF | TGTGCCATCAGTGATCCCCTTCAATCCGGGAGGGGAGAAGATACGCAGTATTTT
TRBJ2-2 | 12 | few | . | TRBV3-1 | CASSVSPGELFF | TGTGCCAGCAGCGTATCCCCCGGGGAGCTGTTTTTT
TRBJ2-7 | 14 | few | TRBD2 | TRBV28 | CTSRPTSVDYEQYF | TGTACCAGCAGGCCGACTAGCGTAGACTACGAGCAGTACTTC
TRBJ2-7 | 14 | many | TRBD2 | TRBV5-1 | CASSTSGRDYEQYF | TGCGCCAGCAGCACGAGCGGGAGGGACTACGAGCAGTACTTC
TRBJ2-1 | 15 | . | TRBD2 | TRBV5-1 | CASSFISGRSREQFF | TGCGCCAGCAGCTTTATCAGCGGGAGGTCCCGTGAGCAGTTCTTC
TRBJ1-2 | 17 | few | TRBD1 | TRBV5-4 | CASSSLHGGQGWLNYTF | TGTGCCAGCAGCTCTCTACATGGGGGACAGGGGTGGTTAAACTACACCTTC
TRBJ1-1 | 12 | many | TRBD1 | TRBV29-1 | CSVYRGHTEAFF | TGCAGCGTGTACAGGGGGCACACTGAAGCTTTCTTT
TRBJ2-7 | 12 | many | . | TRBV7-9 | CASSLEDYEQYF | TGTGCCAGCAGCTTAGAGGACTACGAGCAGTACTTC
TRBJ2-7 | 13 | few | TRBD2 | TRBV20-1 | CSSPGTRANEQYF | TGCAGTTCCCCCGGGACTAGGGCTAACGAGCAGTACTTC
TRBJ1-4 | 13 | . | . | TRBV27 | CASSFPGNEKLFF | TGTGCCAGCAGTTTTCCAGGGAATGAAAAACTGTTTTTT
TRBJ2-7 | 16 | few | TRBD2 | TRBV5-1 | CASSSTSGRGGYEQYF | TGCGCCAGCAGCTCGACTAGCGGGAGAGGCGGTTACGAGCAGTACTTC
TRBJ2-3 | 16 | . | TRBD2 | TRBV9 | CASSDPTSGSTDTQYF | TGTGCCAGCAGCGACCCGACTAGCGGGAGCACAGATACGCAGTATTTT
TRBJ2-1 | 14 | . | TRBD2 | TRBV24-1 | CATGISGRRREQFF | TGTGCCACCGGTATTAGCGGGAGGCGGCGGGAGCAGTTCTTC
TRBJ2-7 | 13 | many | TRBD2 | TRBV6-1 | CASMLAGGRKQYF | TGTGCCAGCATGTTAGCGGGAGGGCGAAAGCAGTACTTC
TRBJ1-2 | 12 | . | . | TRBV4-2 | CASSQLSRGYTF | TGTGCCAGCAGCCAACTCTCTCGGGGCTACACCTTC
TRBJ1-1 | 17 | many | TRBD1 | TRBV19 | CASSVRRGLGLNTEAFF | TGTGCCAGTAGCGTCAGAAGGGGGCTGGGGTTGAACACTGAAGCTTTCTTT
TRBJ1-5 | 15 | . | . | TRBV11-2 | CASSRRGQSDQPQHF | TGTGCCAGCAGCCGTCGCGGACAGTCAGATCAGCCCCAGCATTTT
TRBJ1-5 | 15 | . | . | TRBV20-1 | CSARIIEQYNQPQHF | TGCAGTGCTAGAATAATTGAGCAGTACAATCAGCCCCAGCATTTT
TRBJ2-7 | 15 | few | . | TRBV5-7 | CASSLTQDSKYEQYF | TGTGCCAGCAGCTTAACTCAGGACAGTAAGTACGAGCAGTACTTC
TRBJ2-3 | 14 | many | TRBD2 | TRBV27 | CASSLTSGSATQYF | TGTGCCAGCAGTTTGACTAGCGGGAGCGCTACGCAGTATTTT
TRBJ1-1 | 13 | many | . | TRBV6-4 | CASSDSATAEAFF | TGTGCCAGCAGTGACTCCGCGACAGCGGAAGCTTTCTTT
TRBJ1-2 | 15 | . | . | TRBV5-1 | CASRVLQSGDYGYTF | TGCGCCAGCAGGGTGCTCCAGTCGGGGGACTATGGCTACACCTTC
TRBJ1-2 | 14 | many | TRBD1 | TRBV28 | CASSQGAESYGYTF | TGTGCCAGCAGTCAGGGGGCTGAGAGCTATGGCTACACCTTC
TRBJ2-7 | 15 | many | TRBD2 | TRBV28 | CASSLRLAGSYEQYF | TGTGCCAGCAGCTTAAGACTAGCGGGTAGCTACGAGCAGTACTTC
TRBJ2-5 | 14 | many | . | TRBV2 | CASSEEGRQETQYF | TGTGCCAGCAGTGAGGAGGGGAGGCAAGAGACCCAGTACTTC
TRBJ2-1 | 18 | . | TRBD1 | TRBV4-2 | CASSQAYRQGRIDNEQFF | TGTGCCAGCAGCCAAGCCTACCGACAGGGTCGAATTGATAATGAGCAGTTCTTC
TRBJ2-5 | 19 | few | TRBD1 | TRBV24-1 | CATSDVGQGNVAGQETQYF | TGTGCCACCAGTGATGTGGGACAGGGGAATGTGGCGGGACAGGAGACCCAGTACTTC
TRBJ1-5 | 13 | many | . | TRBV24-1 | CATSDLIGQPQHF | TGTGCCACCAGTGATTTGATCGGTCAGCCCCAGCATTTT
TRBJ2-7 | 12 | . | TRBD2 | TRBV20-1 | CSVAGDGYEQYF | TGCAGTGTAGCGGGAGATGGGTACGAGCAGTACTTC
TRBJ1-3 | 16 | . | . | TRBV5-1 | CASSGTGHSTGNTIYF | TGCGCCAGCAGCGGCACGGGACATTCAACTGGAAACACCATATATTTT
TRBJ1-1 | 14 | few | . | TRBV29-1 | CSVVVQTAHTEAFF | TGCAGCGTTGTAGTACAGACGGCACACACTGAAGCTTTCTTT
TRBJ2-1 | 15 | many | . | TRBV28 | CASSLDPTGINEQFF | TGTGCCAGCAGTTTAGACCCGACAGGTATCAATGAGCAGTTCTTC
TRBJ2-1 | 15 | many | . | TRBV28 | CASSPPATALGEQFF | TGTGCCAGCAGCCCCCCAGCTACAGCCCTGGGTGAGCAGTTCTTC
TRBJ2-5 | 14 | . | . | TRBV5-1 | CASSFGLNEETQYF | TGCGCCAGCAGCTTTGGGCTGAATGAAGAGACCCAGTACTTC
TRBJ2-3 | 16 | . | . | TRBV15 | CATSRVAFPSTDTQYF | TGTGCCACCAGCAGAGTAGCGTTTCCTAGCACAGATACGCAGTATTTT
TRBJ2-5 | 14 | few | . | TRBV7-8 | CASSSARNQETQYF | TGTGCCAGCAGCTCAGCGAGGAACCAAGAGACCCAGTACTTC
TRBJ2-4 | 20 | . | TRBD2 | TRBV20-1 | CSASNLGLAGEWGAKNIQYF | TGCAGTGCTAGCAATCTGGGACTAGCGGGAGAGTGGGGAGCCAAAAACATTCAGTACTTC
TRBJ2-7 | 14 | few | TRBD2 | TRBV4-1 | CASSPRAGAYEQYF | TGCGCCAGCAGCCCTCGGGCGGGAGCATACGAGCAGTACTTC
TRBJ2-7 | 15 | . | . | TRBV10-2 | CASSESDSSAYEQYF | TGCGCCAGCAGTGAATCGGACAGCTCTGCCTACGAGCAGTACTTC
TRBJ2-5 | 14 | . | . | TRBV20-1 | CSATEIQGIQTQYF | TGCAGTGCTACCGAGATTCAAGGGATACAGACCCAGTACTTC
TRBJ1-2 | 16 | many | . | TRBV20-1 | CSARDSPPGVLDGYTF | TGCAGTGCTAGAGATTCACCTCCCGGGGTGCTGGATGGCTACACCTTC
TRBJ2-7 | 14 | . | TRBD2 | TRBV5-4 | CASSFPGGGNEQYF | TGTGCCAGCAGCTTTCCGGGAGGGGGGAATGAGCAGTACTTC
TRBJ1-1 | 13 | many | . | TRBV18 | CASSPNTRTEAFF | TGTGCCAGCTCACCAAATACCCGCACTGAAGCTTTCTTT
TRBJ2-1 | 14 | many | . | TRBV7-6 | CASSHDSSRSEQFF | TGTGCCAGCAGCCACGACTCGAGCAGGAGTGAGCAGTTCTTC
TRBJ1-1 | 16 | few | . | TRBV18 | CASSPLGPQGNTEAFF | TGTGCCAGCTCACCCCTTGGGCCGCAGGGGAACACTGAAGCTTTCTTT
TRBJ2-1 | 13 | many | TRBD2 | TRBV7-3 | CASSPTLAGEQFF | TGTGCCAGCAGCCCGACGCTAGCGGGTGAGCAGTTCTTC
TRBJ2-1 | 19 | few | TRBD2 | TRBV3-1 | CASSQVWVLSGPSYNEQFF | TGTGCCAGCAGCCAAGTTTGGGTACTTAGCGGGCCCTCCTACAATGAGCAGTTCTTC
TRBJ2-1 | 14 | few | TRBD1 | TRBV6-2/TRBV6-3 | CATRQGQGRNEQFF | TGTGCCACAAGACAGGGACAGGGACGCAATGAGCAGTTCTTC
TRBJ2-5 | 13 | few | . | TRBV20-1 | CSASPGLTKTQYF | TGCAGTGCTAGCCCCGGACTCACAAAGACCCAGTACTTC
TRBJ2-1 | 13 | many | . | TRBV30 | CAWSVTFSNEQFF | TGTGCCTGGAGTGTCACATTCTCCAATGAGCAGTTCTTC
TRBJ2-7 | 13 | many | . | TRBV11-2 | CASSLVGVGEQYF | TGTGCCAGCAGCTTAGTCGGGGTTGGCGAGCAGTACTTC
TRBJ2-7 | 16 | . | TRBD1 | TRBV5-6 | CASSLRPNRGNYEQYF | TGTGCCAGCAGCTTACGCCCAAACAGGGGAAACTACGAGCAGTACTTC
TRBJ2-3 | 16 | few | TRBD2 | TRBV20-1 | CSARDLAGGTTDTQYF | TGCAGTGCTAGAGATCTGGCGGGAGGAACCACAGATACGCAGTATTTT
TRBJ2-1 | 15 | many | TRBD2 | TRBV28 | CASSLGGVGNYEQFF | TGTGCCAGCAGTTTAGGGGGGGTCGGTAATTATGAGCAGTTCTTC